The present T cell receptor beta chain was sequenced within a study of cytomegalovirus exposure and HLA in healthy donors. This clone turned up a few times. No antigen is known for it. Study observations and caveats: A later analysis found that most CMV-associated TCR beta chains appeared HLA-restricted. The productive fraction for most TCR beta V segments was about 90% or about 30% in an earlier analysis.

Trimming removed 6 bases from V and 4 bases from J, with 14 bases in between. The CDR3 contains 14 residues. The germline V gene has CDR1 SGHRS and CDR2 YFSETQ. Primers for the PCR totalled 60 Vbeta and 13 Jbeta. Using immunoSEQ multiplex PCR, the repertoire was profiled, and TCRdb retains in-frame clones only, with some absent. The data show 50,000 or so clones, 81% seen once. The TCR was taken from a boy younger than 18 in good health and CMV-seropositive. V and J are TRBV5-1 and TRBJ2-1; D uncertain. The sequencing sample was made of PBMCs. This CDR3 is CASKPTAIYNEQFF. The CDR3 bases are TGCGCCAGCAAGCCCACAGCTATTTACAATGAGCAGTTCTTC.